Presented here are 8 T cell receptor beta chains from one specimen sequenced in a study of cytomegalovirus exposure and HLA in healthy donors. A multiplex PCR was run with 60 Vbeta primers and 13 Jbeta primers. Profiled with immunoSEQ multiplex PCR; TCRdb holds only in-frame clones, not every one. The sample has 63,000 or so clones, around 80% seen once. The sequenced material came from PBMCs. Every receptor here comes from a woman between 25 and 40 years old in good health and CMV-seropositive.

The V and J genes are TRBV6-5 and TRBJ2-1; D is perhaps TRBD1 (6 bases). CDR1 is MNHEY, CDR2 SVGAGI, per germline. V gave up 7 bases and J gave up 3 bases, with 13 bases separating them. This CDR3 region has 14 residues. As DNA, the CDR3 is TGTGCCAGCAAACAGGGAGTGGACTACAATGAGCAGTTCTTC. It translates to CASKQGVDYNEQFF.

Comment on this clone: One end of the junction is discordant with germline, which a read error may explain. The chain joins TRBV7-8 to TRBJ1-1; D perhaps matches TRBD1 (6 bases). Germline V gene sequence: CDR1 SGHVS, CDR2 FQNEAQ. The CDR3 extends over 13 amino acids. CDR3: CASSSRTDTEAFF. CDR3 nucleotide sequence: TGTGCCAGCAGCTCACGGACAGACACGGAAGCTTTCTTT. Filled out from reference TRBV7-8 and TRBJ1-1, the complete variable domain reads GAGVSQSPRYKVAKRGQDVALRCDPISGHVSLFWYQQALGQGPEFLTYFQNEAQLDKSGLPSDRFFAERPEGSVSTLKIQRTQQEDSAVYLCASSSRTDTEAFFGQGTRLTVV.

This clone was seen many times. The V call is TRBV2, the J call TRBJ2-1; 7 bases are shared with TRBD2. The germline gives CDR1 SNHLY, CDR2 FYNNEI. Germline trimming cut 5 bases from V and 0 bases from J; bases unmatched to any gene: 4. The CDR3 contains 15 residues. CDR3 residues: CASSSGRSSYNEQFF. CDR3 in DNA: TGTGCCAGCAGTTCCGGGAGGAGCTCCTACAATGAGCAGTTCTTC.

This chain connects TRBV28 to TRBJ1-2, with 7 nucleotides matching TRBD1. Germline loops: CDR1 MDHEN, CDR2 SYDVKM. J lost 3 bases, V lost 6 bases, and 7 bases had no gene match. This CDR3 has 14 residues. The CDR3 reads CASSDRQGYYGYTF. The DNA of the CDR3 is TGTGCCAGCAGCGACCGACAGGGATACTATGGCTACACCTTC.

The chain joins TRBV5-4 to TRBJ1-1, with 7 bases matching TRBD1. Germline assignment: CDR1 SGHNT and CDR2 YYREEE (reference sequence). CDR3 length: 15 amino acids. Unmatched junction bases numbered 7, after V lost 4 bases and J lost 1 base. In DNA, the CDR3 is TGTGCCAGCAGCCCGAAAGGGGGCCAGAACACTGAAGCTTTCTTT. Translated: CASSPKGGQNTEAFF.

The chain employs TRBV30 and TRBJ2-2; D may be TRBD2 (6 bases). The CDR3 length is 14 residues. Germline-derived CDR1 and CDR2 are GTSNPN and SVGIG (reference sequence). V lost 3 bases, J lost 7 bases, and 15 bases lay in between. The CDR3 sequence: CAWSLDGRGGELFF. Written as DNA, the CDR3 is TGTGCCTGGAGCTTGGACGGGAGAGGCGGGGAGCTGTTTTTT.

The chain couples TRBV4-2 to TRBJ2-1, with D maybe TRBD2 (6 bases). V was cut by 4 bases and J by 1 base, with 17 bases left in between. The CDR3 contains 17 residues. Germline V gene sequence: CDR1 LGHNA, CDR2 YNFKEQ. Here the CDR3 DNA reads TGTGCCAGCAGCCCCGCCCCGGGACTCCATTCCTACAATGAGCAGTTCTTC. It translates to CASSPAPGLHSYNEQFF.

CDR3 DNA sequence: TGTGCCAGCAGTTTATATTCCAGGAACACTGAAGCTTTCTTT. Translating it yields CASSLYSRNTEAFF. J is TRBJ1-1 and V is TRBV28; D call uncertain. V lost 1 base and J lost 1, with 7 bases in between. Germline-derived CDR1 and CDR2 are MDHEN and SYDVKM. The CDR3 contains 14 residues.